A single sample gave rise to the 2 T cell receptor beta chains below, sequenced in a study of T cell changes during pregnancy in multiple sclerosis. Data came from immunoSEQ multiplex PCR; TCRdb stores just in-frame clones and leaves some out. The repertoire holds roughly 33,000 clones, approximately 91% seen once, with about 3% in the top ten. The sample in question was CD4+ T cells from peripheral blood mononuclear cells, obtained in the third trimester of pregnancy. The receptors were gathered from a female donor in good health, enrolled as a control in a pregnancy study.

The rearrangement links TRBV6-1 to TRBJ2-1, with a tentative D call TRBD2 (6 bases). Trimming took off 6 bases at V and 5 bases at J, with 11 bases between the two ends. Germline lookup yields CDR1 MNHNS and CDR2 SASEGT. CDR3 length equals 13 residues. This CDR3 is CASRRGGNNEQFF. The CDR3 DNA reads as TGTGCCAGCAGGAGGGGAGGAAACAATGAGCAGTTCTTC.

V and J are TRBV27 and TRBJ1-2, with a weak D call TRBD1 (5 bases). Trimming cost V 6 bases and J 5 bases, with 13 bases left between them. Looked up from germline, CDR1 is MNHEY and CDR2 is SMNVEV (reference sequence). This CDR3 spans 13 amino acids. The CDR3 loop reads CASSRGGSYGYTF. CDR3 coding DNA: TGTGCCAGCAGCCGGGGGGGGAGTTATGGCTACACCTTC.